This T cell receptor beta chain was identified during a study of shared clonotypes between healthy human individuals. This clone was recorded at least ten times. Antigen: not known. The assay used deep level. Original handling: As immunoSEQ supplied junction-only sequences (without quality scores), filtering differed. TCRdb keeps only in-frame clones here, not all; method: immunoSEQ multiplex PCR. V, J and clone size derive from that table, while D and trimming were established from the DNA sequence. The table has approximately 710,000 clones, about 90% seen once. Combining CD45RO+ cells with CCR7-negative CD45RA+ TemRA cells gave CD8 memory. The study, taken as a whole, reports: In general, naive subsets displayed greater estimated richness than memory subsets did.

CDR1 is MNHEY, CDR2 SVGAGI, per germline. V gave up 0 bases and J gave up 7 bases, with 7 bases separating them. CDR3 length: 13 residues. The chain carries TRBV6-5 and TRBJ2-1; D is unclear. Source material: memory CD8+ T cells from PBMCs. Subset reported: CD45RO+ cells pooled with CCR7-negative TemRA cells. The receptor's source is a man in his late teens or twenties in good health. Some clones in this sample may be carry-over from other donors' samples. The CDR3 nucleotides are TGTGCCAGCAGTTACTCCCTTTGGAATGAGCAGTTCTTC. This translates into CASSYSLWNEQFF.